This T cell receptor beta chain was found in a study of beta chain features in type 1 diabetes. General study results and limits: TCRB CDR3s were moderately but significantly shorter in Type 1 diabetes patients in all four CD4+ subsets.

Expressed TCRB transcripts were sequenced because the entire RNA isolate underwent reverse transcription. Method: immunoSEQ multiplex PCR; TCRdb's copy keeps in-frame clones and lacks some. The sample lists roughly 340,000 clones, around an eighth occurring once. This clone was picked up a small number of times. Its antigen remains unknown. Per germline, CDR1 LGHNA and CDR2 YNFKEQ. The CDR3 runs to 15 residues. V was pared by 0 bases and J by 4 bases, with 12 bases between. This clonotype originated in a woman in her late teens or twenties with type 1 diabetes. Specimen: naive CD4+ T cells from blood. The gene calls are TRBV4-2 and TRBJ2-5, with TRBD1 as a possible D gene (5 bases). The CDR3 nucleotides are TGTGCCAGCAGCCAAGATCTCGAAGGGGTAGAGACCCAGTACTTC. Its translation is CASSQDLEGVETQYF.